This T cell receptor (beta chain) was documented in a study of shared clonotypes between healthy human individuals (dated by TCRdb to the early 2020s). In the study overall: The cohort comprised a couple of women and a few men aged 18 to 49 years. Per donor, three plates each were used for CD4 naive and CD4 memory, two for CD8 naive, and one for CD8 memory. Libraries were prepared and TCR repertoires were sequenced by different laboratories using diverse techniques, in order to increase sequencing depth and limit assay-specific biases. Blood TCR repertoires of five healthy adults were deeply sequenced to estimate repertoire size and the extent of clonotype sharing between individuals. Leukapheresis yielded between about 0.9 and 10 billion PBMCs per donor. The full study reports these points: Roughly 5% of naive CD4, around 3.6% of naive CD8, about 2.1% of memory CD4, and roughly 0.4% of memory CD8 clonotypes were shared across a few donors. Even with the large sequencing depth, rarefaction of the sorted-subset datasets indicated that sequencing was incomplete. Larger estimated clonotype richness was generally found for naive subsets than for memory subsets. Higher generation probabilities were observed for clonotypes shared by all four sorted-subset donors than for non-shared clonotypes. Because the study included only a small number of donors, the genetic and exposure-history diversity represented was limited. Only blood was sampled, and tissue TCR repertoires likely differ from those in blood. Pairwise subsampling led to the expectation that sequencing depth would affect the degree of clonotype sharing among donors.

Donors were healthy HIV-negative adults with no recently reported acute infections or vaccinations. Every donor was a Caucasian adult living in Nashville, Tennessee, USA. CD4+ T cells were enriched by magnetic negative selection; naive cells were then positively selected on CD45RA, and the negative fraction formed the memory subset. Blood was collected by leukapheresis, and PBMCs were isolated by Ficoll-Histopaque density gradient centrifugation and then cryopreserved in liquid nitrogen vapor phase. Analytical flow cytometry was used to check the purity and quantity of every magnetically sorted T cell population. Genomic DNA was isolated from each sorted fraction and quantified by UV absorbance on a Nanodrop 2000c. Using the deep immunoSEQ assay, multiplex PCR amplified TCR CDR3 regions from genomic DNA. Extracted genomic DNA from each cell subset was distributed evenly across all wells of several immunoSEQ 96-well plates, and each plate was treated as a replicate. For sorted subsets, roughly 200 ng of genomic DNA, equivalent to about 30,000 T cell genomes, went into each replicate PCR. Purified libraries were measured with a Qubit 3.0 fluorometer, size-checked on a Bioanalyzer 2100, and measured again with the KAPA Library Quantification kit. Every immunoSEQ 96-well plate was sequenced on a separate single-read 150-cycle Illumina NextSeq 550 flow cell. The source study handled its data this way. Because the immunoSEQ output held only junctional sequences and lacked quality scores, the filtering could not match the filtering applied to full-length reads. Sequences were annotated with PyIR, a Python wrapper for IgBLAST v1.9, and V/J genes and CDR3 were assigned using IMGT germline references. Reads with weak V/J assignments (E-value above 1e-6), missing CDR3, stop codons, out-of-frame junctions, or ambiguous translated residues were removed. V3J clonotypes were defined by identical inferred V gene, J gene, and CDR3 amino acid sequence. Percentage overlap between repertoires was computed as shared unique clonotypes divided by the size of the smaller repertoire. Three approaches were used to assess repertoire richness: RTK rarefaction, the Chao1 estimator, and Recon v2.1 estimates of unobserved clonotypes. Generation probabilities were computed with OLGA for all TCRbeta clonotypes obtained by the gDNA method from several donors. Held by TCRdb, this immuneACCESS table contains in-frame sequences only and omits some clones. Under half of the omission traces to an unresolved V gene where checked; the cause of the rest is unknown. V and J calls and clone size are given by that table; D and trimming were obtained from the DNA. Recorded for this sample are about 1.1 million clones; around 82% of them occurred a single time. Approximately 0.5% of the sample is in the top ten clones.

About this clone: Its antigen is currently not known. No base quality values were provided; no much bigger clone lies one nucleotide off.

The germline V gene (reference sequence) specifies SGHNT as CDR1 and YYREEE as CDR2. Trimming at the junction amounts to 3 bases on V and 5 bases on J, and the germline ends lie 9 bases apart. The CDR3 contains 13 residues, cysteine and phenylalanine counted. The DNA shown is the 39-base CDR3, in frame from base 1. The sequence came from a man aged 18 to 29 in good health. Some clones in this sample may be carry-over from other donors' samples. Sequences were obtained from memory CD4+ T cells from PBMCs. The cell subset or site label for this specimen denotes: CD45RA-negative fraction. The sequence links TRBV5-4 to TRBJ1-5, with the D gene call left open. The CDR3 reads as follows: CASSSDGYQPQHF. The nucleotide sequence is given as TGTGCCAGCAGCTCCGACGGGTATCAGCCCCAGCATTTT.